This T cell receptor (beta chain) was retrieved from a study of cytomegalovirus exposure and HLA in healthy donors. Primers for the PCR totalled 60 Vbeta and 13 Jbeta. Produced via immunoSEQ multiplex PCR; TCRdb's table is partial and in-frame only. Here the sample spans roughly 180,000 clones, 75% to 90% being singletons. The CDR3 length is 13 residues. CDR1 is SGHNT, CDR2 YYREEE, per germline (reference sequence). Of note for this clone: The junction shows a germline mismatch at one end, possibly a read error.

The receptor was derived from a woman aged 45-59 years in good health and CMV-seropositive. The sequenced sample was PBMCs. The chain combines TRBV5-4 with TRBJ2-7, with 7 bases fitting TRBD2. The CDR3 is CASSFPSGQGENF. The DNA of the CDR3 is TGTGCCAGCAGCTTCCCTAGCGGCCAAGGGGAGAACTTC.